These 21 T cell receptor delta chains were sequenced from one sample in a study of gamma-delta T cells after stem cell transplantation. TCRdb re-identified clones in the RT-PCR reads via CATT. The table has roughly 14,000 delta-chain clones, over 8% seen once; the top ten hold approximately 60%. Sequenced material: gamma-delta T cells. Receptors were obtained from a human donor. It is not recorded whose cells these are; they may come from a transplant donor.

The rearrangement links TRDV2 to TRDJ1; D call uncertain. Trimming stripped 4 bases from V and 7 bases from J, with 30 bases between. CDR3 length: 18 residues. CDR1 and CDR2 (germline): GEAIGNYY, EKD. The CDR3 loop is CACDSASLPVGRVPKLIF. In nucleotides, the CDR3 is TGTGCCTGTGATTCTGCCTCCTTGCCTGTGGGTAGAGTCCCTAAACTCATCTTT.

This clone was detected a few times. The protein recorded in TCRdb matches a much larger clone and deviates from this DNA's translation at residue 8, suggesting a read error; the protein here is obtained by translating the DNA. Other DNA sequences from this sample encode an identical CDR3 as well. The V and J genes are TRDV2 and TRDJ2, with D maybe TRDD3 (6 bases). From germline, CDR1 is GEAIGNYY and CDR2 EKD. This CDR3 spans 16 amino acids. V was pared by 0 bases and J by 3 bases, with 13 bases between. CDR3 bases: TGTGCCTGTGACACCGTGGGGGGCCCCCTGACAGCACAACTCTTCTTT. Translating gives CACDTVGGPLTAQLFF.

This clone showed up just a few times. TCRdb attributes to this sequence the protein of a much larger clone, which differs from the DNA translation at residue 4; a read error is likely, and the protein displayed is translated from the DNA. The gene calls are TRDV2 and TRDJ1; TRDD3 matches at 8 bases. Germline CDR1 GEAIGNYY, CDR2 EKD. The length of the CDR3 is 19 residues. CDR3 nucleotide sequence: TGTGCCTGTGTCACCGGTAGGGCTCAGCGGGGGGATAGAAGCGGTAAACTCATCTTT. It yields the protein CACVTGRAQRGDRSGKLIF.

As regards this clone: This likely stems from a read error, as it lies one base from a far larger clone. The identical CDR3 is also encoded by other nucleotide sequences in the sample. The chain combines TRDV1 with TRDJ1, with 12 bases identical to TRDD3. Germline loops: CDR1 TSWWSYY, CDR2 QGS. The CDR3 is made up of 19 amino acids. CDR3 sequence: CALGELEPPDWGIQDKLIF. CDR3 DNA: TGTGCTCTTGGGGAACTAGAGCCCCCCGACTGGGGGATACAGGATAAGCTCATCTTT.

This clone was found a few times. With a far larger clone one base away, a read error is the likely cause. Additional DNA sequences in this sample encode the identical CDR3. V is TRDV2 and J is TRDJ1, with no clear D. V shed 0 bases and J shed 5 bases, with 21 bases lying between them. Per germline, CDR1 GEAIGNYY and CDR2 EKD. This CDR3 spans 17 amino acids. In DNA, the CDR3 is TGTGCCTGTGACACCGTCCGATCTGGAGGACTTCTTGATAAACTCATCTTT. It encodes CACDTVRSGGLLDKLIF.

Worth noting for this clone: TCRdb's listed protein matches a much larger clone and diverges from this DNA's translation at residue 14, likely through a read error; the protein shown comes from the DNA. This chain uses TRDV2 with TRDJ1; 9 nucleotides align to TRDD3. The CDR3 spans 15 residues. Per the germline V gene, CDR1 is GEAIGNYY and CDR2 is EKD. For the CDR3, the DNA is TGTGCCTGTGACCCTATCCTGGGGGATGCCCGTAAACTCACCTTT. Protein sequence: CACDPILGDARKLTF.

This clone was recorded many times. TCRdb's listed protein matches a much larger clone and diverges from this DNA's translation at residue 8, likely through a read error; the protein shown comes from the DNA. The V and J genes are TRDV1 and TRDJ1; D unclear. Trimming stripped 5 bases from V and 3 bases from J, with 22 bases between. Germline V gives CDR1 TSWWSYY, CDR2 QGS. This CDR3 has 17 residues. In DNA, the CDR3 is TGTGCTCTTGGGAAACGAATCATATTTCGGGCTTCCGATAAACTCATCTTT. Its protein is CALGKRIIFRASDKLIF.

This clone was found a few times. The translation of this DNA and the TCRdb protein of a much larger clone differ at residue 6, probably owing to a read error; the protein shown here is translated from the DNA. The V call is TRDV2, the J call TRDJ1; tentative D call: TRDD3 (5 bases). Germline V gene sequence: CDR1 GEAIGNYY, CDR2 EKD. The CDR3 spans 15 residues. The germline V and J ends were trimmed by 0 bases and 7 bases, with 17 bases remaining between them. Written as DNA, the CDR3 is TGTGCCTGTGACACCGCGGAGGGATTACTCGGTAAACTCATCTTT. Protein sequence: CACDTAEGLLGKLIF.

This clone showed up just a few times. A read error likely explains why the TCRdb protein, taken from a much larger clone, differs from this DNA's translation at residues 4 and 5; the protein shown is translated from the DNA. The same CDR3 can be traced to other DNA sequences in this sample. The chain combines TRDV3 with TRDJ1; 12 bases map to TRDD3. The ends lost 1 base at V and 0 bases at J; junction bases unmatched: 9. Germline CDR1 TVYSNPD, CDR2 GDNSRS (reference sequence). The CDR3 has 17 residues. This CDR3 reads CAFIYLLGDTNTDKLIF. The CDR3 region has the DNA TGTGCCTTTATTTACCTACTGGGGGATACCAACACCGATAAACTCATCTTT.

This clone has more than one count but fewer than ten. Just one base apart from a much larger clone, this may be a read error. The sample carries other DNA sequences with the same CDR3. The chain recombines TRDV1 with TRDJ1, with D perhaps TRDD3 (6 bases). This CDR3 has 21 amino acids. Trimming left V 0 bases short and J 0 bases short, with 26 bases between. Germline lookup yields CDR1 TSWWSYY and CDR2 QGS. The DNA of the CDR3 is TGTGCTCTTGGGGAACTGCTTCTCCTGGGTGATACGGGGGTGTACACCGATAAACTCATCTTT. Residues: CALGELLLLGDTGVYTDKLIF.

This clone was seen more than once but under ten times. This likely traces to a read error, being one base from a far larger clone. Other DNA sequences from this sample encode an identical CDR3 as well. The gene calls are TRDV2 and TRDJ1; the D gene is possibly TRDD3 (5 bases). Trimming shortened V by 4 bases and J by 2 bases, and 31 bases separated the two germline ends. The CDR3 totals 20 residues. Germline values: CDR1 GEAIGNYY, CDR2 EKD. CDR3 nucleotide sequence: TGTGCCTGTGATACTATCCTTTCCCGTGGGGCTGGGACTGCTACCGATAAACTCATCTTT. It specifies CACDTILSRGAGTATDKLIF.

This clone appeared a few times. Since a far larger clone is one base different, this is likely a read error. The same CDR3 also results from other DNA sequences found in this sample. The chain has TRDV1 and TRDJ1; D is perhaps TRDD2 or TRDD3 (6 bases each). The CDR3 totals 20 residues. Germline CDR1 reads TSWWSYY; CDR2 reads QGS. The CDR3 loop is CALGESGGSYGDWEADKLIF. CDR3 nucleotide sequence: TGTGCTCTTGGGGAAAGTGGTGGGTCCTACGGGGACTGGGAGGCCGATAAACTTATCTTT.

In this sample, this clone turned up a few times. The protein held in TCRdb is that of a much larger clone and does not match this DNA's translation at residue 9, likely because of a read error; the protein shown is translated from the DNA. This chain uses TRDV1 with TRDJ1; perhaps TRDD3 as D (6 bases). Germline V lookup: CDR1 TSWWSYY, CDR2 QGS. This CDR3 has 21 residues. V gave up 0 bases and J gave up 0 bases, with 26 bases separating them. CDR3 in amino acids: CALGELRRCWGWGVYTDKLIF. CDR3 bases: TGTGCTCTTGGGGAACTTCGAAGGTGCTGGGGATGGGGAGTATACACCGATAAACTCATCTTT.

Remarks on this clone: This DNA's translation differs at residues 7 and 15 from TCRdb's protein, which comes from a much larger clone; a read error is likely, and the protein shown is translated from the DNA. The gene calls are TRDV2 and TRDJ1; 10 bases are a match to TRDD3. This CDR3 has 17 residues. Germline V gives CDR1 GEAIGNYY, CDR2 EKD. DNA for the CDR3: TGTGCCTGTGACAGACTACGGGGGGATACGCGGGCCGATAAACCCATCTTT. The encoded protein is CACDRLRGDTRADKPIF.

The chain recombines TRDV1 with TRDJ2; D tentatively fits TRDD1, TRDD2 or TRDD3 (6 bases each). Per germline, CDR1 TSWWSYY and CDR2 QGS. Trimming left V 8 bases short and J 2 bases short, with 39 bases between. This CDR3 has 23 residues. In DNA, the CDR3 is TGTGCTCTTTGGACGGGGATCCTACTGAAATACGGGGTGATACTGGACTTGACAGCACAACTCTTCTTT. This translates into CALWTGILLKYGVILDLTAQLFF.

The CDR3 loop reads CALGEVGLQSTGGLTIEGDKLIF. For the CDR3, the DNA is TGTGCTCTTGGGGAAGTTGGACTCCAGAGTACTGGGGGATTAACGATTGAGGGCGATAAACTCATCTTT. The rearrangement joins TRDV1 to TRDJ1; 10 bases match TRDD3. There are 23 residues in the CDR3. With 2 bases clipped from V and 4 bases from J, the junction kept 28 bases outside the gene matches. Germline V gives CDR1 TSWWSYY, CDR2 QGS.

This clone has only a few counts. The TCRdb record carries a much larger clone's protein, which differs from this DNA's translation at residue 5; a read error is the likely cause, and the protein listed here is the DNA translation. The rearrangement uses TRDV2 and TRDJ1; 8 bases agree with TRDD3. Germline V lookup: CDR1 GEAIGNYY, CDR2 EKD. The CDR3 is 15 amino acids. Losses at the gene ends were 3 bases for V and 0 bases for J; bases not matched to a gene: 5. The CDR3 reads CACDGLGAHTDKLIF. CDR3 DNA sequence: TGTGCCTGTGACGGACTGGGGGCCCACACCGATAAACTCATCTTT.

As to this clone: The protein held in TCRdb is that of a much larger clone and does not match this DNA's translation at residue 12, likely because of a read error; the protein shown is translated from the DNA. This rearrangement joins TRDV2 to TRDJ1; 10 bases are a match to TRDD3. This CDR3 has 17 residues. V lost 3 bases and J lost 3; bases outside the gene matches: 12. The V gene's germline CDR1 is GEAIGNYY and CDR2 EKD. This CDR3 reads CACDRLGDALYPDKLIF. The CDR3 region has the DNA TGTGCCTGTGACCGACTGGGGGATGCGCTGTACCCCGATAAACTCATCTTT.

Concerning this clone itself: A far bigger clonotype differs at one base, so this is likely a read error. The sample holds other DNA sequences that translate to the same CDR3. The CDR3 reads CACDTVEESSSWDTRQMFF. CDR3 DNA: TGTGCCTGTGATACCGTCGAGGAATCCAGCTCCTGGGACACCCGACAGATGTTTTTC. V usage is TRDV2 and J usage is TRDJ3; D unclear. The germline V gene encodes CDR1 GEAIGNYY and CDR2 EKD. This CDR3 has 19 amino acids. Trimming left V 4 bases short and J 0 bases short, with 18 bases between.

This clone appeared a few times. TCRdb's protein for this DNA is that of a much larger clone and differs from the translation at residue 7, likely a read error; the protein shown is the DNA translation. The rearrangement links TRDV2 to TRDJ1; TRDD3 aligns across 10 bases. This CDR3 is 19 amino acids long. V trimming: 4 bases; J trimming: 0 bases; junction bases outside the gene matches: 16. Germline V lookup: CDR1 GEAIGNYY, CDR2 EKD. In DNA form, the CDR3 reads TGTGCCTGTGAAACTGGAAAGGGGGATACGCGGAGGTACACCGATAAACTCATCTTT. It translates to CACETGKGDTRRYTDKLIF.

In the case of this clone: TCRdb has a much larger clone's protein, which differs at residue 11 from the translation of this DNA, likely because of a read error; what is shown is the protein translated from the DNA. J is TRDJ1 and V is TRDV2; 7 bases are a match to TRDD3. Germline V gene data show CDR1 as GEAIGNYY and CDR2 as EKD. The length of the CDR3 is 17 residues. V lost 3 bases and J lost 0; bases outside the gene matches: 12. CDR3: CACDALTEGYYTDKLIF. The CDR3 DNA sequence: TGTGCCTGTGACGCCCTTACAGAGGGATACTACACCGATAAACTCATCTTT.